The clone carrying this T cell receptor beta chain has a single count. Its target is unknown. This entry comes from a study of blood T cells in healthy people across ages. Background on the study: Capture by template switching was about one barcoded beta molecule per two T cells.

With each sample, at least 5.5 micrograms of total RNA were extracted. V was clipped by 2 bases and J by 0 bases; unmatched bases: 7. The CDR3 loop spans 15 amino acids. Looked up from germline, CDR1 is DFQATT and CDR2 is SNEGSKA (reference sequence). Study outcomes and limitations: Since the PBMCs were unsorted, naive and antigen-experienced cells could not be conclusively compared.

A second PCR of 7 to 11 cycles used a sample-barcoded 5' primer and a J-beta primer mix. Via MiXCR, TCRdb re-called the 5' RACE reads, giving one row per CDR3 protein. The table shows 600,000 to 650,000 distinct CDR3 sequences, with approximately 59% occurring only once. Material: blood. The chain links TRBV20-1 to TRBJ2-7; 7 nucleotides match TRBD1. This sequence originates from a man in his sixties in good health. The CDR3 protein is CSARPGQFSSYEQYF. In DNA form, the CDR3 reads TGCAGTGCTAGACCGGGACAGTTTAGCTCCTACGAGCAGTACTTC.